These 26 T cell receptor beta chains came from one sample sequenced in a study of ipilimumab plus nivolumab after autologous stem cell transplantation. Some clones are missing from TCRdb's copy, which holds only in-frame ones; the method was immunoSEQ multiplex PCR. The sample lists 10,000 to 15,000 clones; approximately 73% were seen once. Sequencing used PBMCs, obtained in a trial of ipilimumab plus nivolumab as post-transplant consolidation. Source of these receptors: a male donor with diffuse large B-cell lymphoma.

This clone was detected a few times. DNA of the CDR3: TGTGCCAGCAGGCCCCTATTCTACGAGCAGTACTTC. Amino acid sequence: CASRPLFYEQYF. The J gene is TRBJ2-7, the V gene TRBV2, with D unresolved. With 6 bases removed from V and 3 bases from J, the gap between germline ends came to 9 bases. CDR1 is SNHLY and CDR2 is FYNNEI in the germline V gene. The CDR3 is 12 residues long.

The chain is built from TRBV7-2 and TRBJ1-1, with D uncertain. The CDR3 sequence is 14 residues long. The V gene lost 4 bases and the J gene lost 1 base, with 10 bases spanning the gap. Germline CDR1 is SGHTA and CDR2 is FQGNSA. The CDR3 here is CASSSRRGNTEAFF. CDR3 in DNA: TGTGCCAGCAGCTCACGACGAGGGAACACTGAAGCTTTCTTT.

The V call is TRBV5-5, the J call TRBJ2-4, with 12 bases aligning to TRBD2. The CDR3 has 19 amino acids. V trimming: 4 bases; J trimming: 2 bases; junction bases outside the gene matches: 13. The germline V gene has CDR1 SGHKS and CDR2 YYEKEE (reference sequence). The CDR3 reads CASSRVSSGRAESKNIQYF. Here the CDR3 DNA reads TGTGCCAGCAGCCGGGTGTCTAGCGGGAGGGCCGAGTCCAAAAACATTCAGTACTTC. Full variable domain (remainder filled in from reference TRBV5-5 and TRBJ2-4): DAGVTQSPTHLIKTRGQQVTLRCSPISGHKSVSWYQQVLGQGPQFIFQYYEKEERGRGNFPDRFSARQFPNYSSELNVNALLLGDSALYLCASSRVSSGRAESKNIQYFGAGTRLSVL.

The V gene is TRBV30, the J gene TRBJ1-1; no reliable D call. The CDR3 covers 12 residues. Germline CDR1 and CDR2: GTSNPN and SVGIG (reference sequence). Trimming removed 3 bases from V and 6 bases from J, with 11 bases in between. CDR3 in DNA: TGTGCCTGGAGAACGTCCCGGCCTGAAGCTTTCTTT. It specifies CAWRTSRPEAFF.

The V and J genes are TRBV2 and TRBJ1-1; no clear D. The germline V gene has CDR1 SNHLY and CDR2 FYNNEI. The CDR3 has 13 amino acids. V was pared by 1 base and J by 0 bases, with 3 bases between. The chain's CDR3 is CASSEGLNTEAFF. The CDR3 bases are TGTGCCAGCAGTGAAGGGCTGAACACTGAAGCTTTCTTT.

This clone is categorized as large. This chain uses TRBV4-1 with TRBJ1-1; no reliable D call. V gave up 0 bases and J gave up 4 bases, with 9 bases separating them. The CDR3 loop spans 14 amino acids. Germline V gene sequence: CDR1 MGHRA, CDR2 YSYEKL. The CDR3 protein is CASSQDRVGTEAFF. The DNA of the CDR3 is TGCGCCAGCAGCCAAGATCGGGTCGGCACTGAAGCTTTCTTT.

This clone was detected only a few times. V and J are TRBV7-8 and TRBJ1-5; tentatively, D is TRBD1 (5 bases). Trimming took off 1 base at V and 6 bases at J, with 19 bases between the two ends. The CDR3 has 17 residues. The germline V gene has CDR1 SGHVS and CDR2 FQNEAQ. This CDR3 is CASSLGPGQGSPQPQHF. The DNA for the CDR3 is TGTGCCAGCAGCTTAGGCCCAGGGCAGGGCTCACCTCAGCCCCAGCATTTT.

This chain uses TRBV12-5 with TRBJ2-1; D uncertain. The CDR3 runs 12 residues. Trimming took 2 bases from V and 6 from J, leaving 5 bases between them. In germline, CDR1 is LGHNT, CDR2 FRNRAP. The CDR3 DNA sequence: TGTGCTAGTGGTTTGCTCCTCAATGAGCAGTTCTTC. As protein: CASGLLLNEQFF. Full variable domain (missing parts from reference TRBV12-5 and TRBJ2-1): DARVTQTPRHKVTEMGQEVTMRCQPILGHNTVFWYRQTMMQGLELLAYFRNRAPLDDSGMPKDRFSAEMPDATLATLKIQPSEPRDSAVYFCASGLLLNEQFFGPGTRLTVL.

The chain uses TRBV15 and TRBJ2-5; D unclear. V dropped 5 bases and J dropped 5 bases, with 12 bases sitting between them. Germline V lookup: CDR1 LNHNV, CDR2 YYDKDF (reference sequence). The length of the CDR3 is 13 residues. CDR3 protein: CATSRRQSETQYF. The CDR3, as DNA: TGTGCCACCAGCCGACGGCAGTCGGAGACCCAGTACTTC.

The CDR3 bases are TGTGCCAGCAGCTCCCGCGGGACAAACTATGGCTACACCTTC. Its translation: CASSSRGTNYGYTF. The chain couples TRBV4-2 to TRBJ1-2, with D possibly matching TRBD1 (6 bases). Germline V gives CDR1 LGHNA, CDR2 YNFKEQ. V lost 5 bases, J lost 2 bases, and 12 bases lay in between. The CDR3 consists of 14 residues.

This clone was detected once. In DNA, the CDR3 is TGTGCCAGCAGTTACTCTTGGGGACAGTTCACCGGGGAGCTGTTTTTT. This codes for CASSYSWGQFTGELFF. The V call is TRBV6-5, the J call TRBJ2-2; 7 nucleotides align to TRBD1. With 0 bases clipped from V and 4 bases from J, the junction kept 5 bases outside the gene matches. In germline, CDR1 is MNHEY, CDR2 SVGAGI. The CDR3 totals 16 residues.

The chain combines TRBV28 with TRBJ2-1, with a weak D call TRBD2 (5 bases). Trimming removed 7 bases at V and 6 bases at J, with 22 bases between. This CDR3 region has 16 residues. The V gene's germline CDR1 is MDHEN and CDR2 SYDVKM. CDR3 bases: TGTGCCAGCATCCGAACCGGGAATAAAGAGGGCAATGAGCAGTTCTTC. This gives the protein CASIRTGNKEGNEQFF.

The J gene is TRBJ2-3, the V gene TRBV6-5; D remains ambiguous. The V and J ends lost 5 bases and 6 bases respectively, with 15 bases between them. From germline, CDR1 is MNHEY and CDR2 SVGAGI. The CDR3 runs 14 residues. CDR3 nucleotide sequence: TGTGCCAGCAGTCATTCAGCTGAGTTGGATACGCAGTATTTT. Its protein is CASSHSAELDTQYF.

The chain is built from TRBV7-6 and TRBJ1-1; D remains ambiguous. This CDR3 is 12 amino acids long. The germline V and J ends were trimmed by 5 bases and 2 bases, with 6 bases remaining between them. Germline CDR1 reads SGHVS; CDR2 reads FNYEAQ. The CDR3 spells CASSQVNTEAFF. CDR3 nucleotides: TGTGCCAGCAGCCAGGTCAACACTGAAGCTTTCTTT.

This sequence joins TRBV6-5 and TRBJ2-3, with D possibly being TRBD1 or TRBD2 (6 bases each). V gave up 4 bases and J gave up 6 bases, with 17 bases separating them. The CDR3 has 15 amino acids. Germline lookup yields CDR1 MNHEY and CDR2 SVGAGI. CDR3 coding DNA: TGTGCCAGCAGTTCAAGATTGGGGGGCGCCGATACGCAGTATTTT. Encoded protein: CASSSRLGGADTQYF.

The genes are TRBV4-1 and TRBJ2-1; D is possibly TRBD1 (6 bases). Germline loops: CDR1 MGHRA, CDR2 YSYEKL. The CDR3 spans 15 residues. V lost 2 bases and J lost 6, with 14 bases in between. CDR3 sequence (DNA): TGCGCCAGCAGCCAACTAGGGGGACCGCTCAATGAGCAGTTCTTC. Amino acids: CASSQLGGPLNEQFF.

V usage is TRBV6-5 and J usage is TRBJ2-3; 14 bases line up with TRBD2. The V gene end was trimmed by 0 bases and the J gene end by 5 bases; junction bases not matched to a gene: 1. The germline gives CDR1 MNHEY, CDR2 SVGAGI. The CDR3 runs 16 residues. CDR3 bases: TGTGCCAGCAGTTACTCAGGACTAGCGGGGGGAGATACGCAGTATTTT. Its translation: CASSYSGLAGGDTQYF.

A remark on this clone: Because the CDR3 is missing its conserved closing phenylalanine or tryptophan, this is likely a read error. The chain employs TRBV9 and TRBJ1-3; a weak D match, TRBD1 (5 bases). The CDR3 totals 15 residues. Trimming left V 4 bases short and J 0 bases short, with 11 bases between. Germline V CDR1 and CDR2: SGDLS, YYNGEE. This CDR3 reads CASSTRGGSGNTIYS. The CDR3 DNA reads TGTGCCAGCAGCACCCGGGGGGGCTCTGGAAACACCATATATTCT.

This chain joins TRBV27 and TRBJ2-5; 8 nucleotides agree with TRBD2. The CDR3 runs to 14 residues. Trimming removed 7 bases from V and 2 bases from J; junction bases left unmatched: 6. Germline V gives CDR1 MNHEY, CDR2 SMNVEV (reference sequence). In DNA form, the CDR3 reads TGTGCCAGCACCCCGGGGGGGGAACAAGAGACCCAGTACTTC. This translates into CASTPGGEQETQYF.

This clone was seen a few times. CDR3 protein: CASSPRTTGNEQFF. The CDR3 coding sequence is TGTGCCAGCAGCCCGAGGACTACTGGTAATGAGCAGTTCTTC. The V gene is TRBV11-3, the J gene TRBJ2-1; weak D call: TRBD2 (6 bases). The V gene lost 5 bases and the J gene lost 7 bases, with 15 bases spanning the gap. Germline-derived CDR1 and CDR2 are SGHNT and YENEEA. CDR3 length: 14 residues.

In DNA, the CDR3 is TGTGCCAGCGACAGGGGCTACGAGCAGTACTTC. It is translated as CASDRGYEQYF. The rearrangement links TRBV11-2 to TRBJ2-7; TRBD1 agrees at 8 bases. The CDR3 has 11 residues. With 8 bases clipped from V and 3 bases from J, the junction kept 0 bases outside the gene matches. Germline V gene lookup returns CDR1 SGHAT and CDR2 FQNNGV.

The chain has TRBV5-1 and TRBJ1-2; D is unresolved. The germline V and J ends were trimmed by 0 bases and 6 bases, with 12 bases remaining between them. The germline V gene has CDR1 SGHRS and CDR2 YFSETQ. The CDR3 totals 14 residues. CDR3 in DNA: TGCGCCAGCAGCTTGGGGGCAGGATCGGATGGCTACACCTTC. Translated: CASSLGAGSDGYTF.

The table lists this clone with a few counts. V gene TRBV2 combines with J gene TRBJ2-4, with 11 bases lining up with TRBD1. CDR3 length: 14 amino acids. J lost 9 bases, V lost 8 bases, and 9 bases had no gene match. Germline V lookup: CDR1 SNHLY, CDR2 FYNNEI. The CDR3 protein is CASHTLGQGVIQYF. CDR3 nucleotide sequence: TGTGCCAGCCATACCCTGGGACAGGGGGTCATTCAGTACTTC.

The J gene is TRBJ1-1, the V gene TRBV5-6, with 8 positions matching TRBD1. The ends lost 4 bases at V and 2 bases at J; junction bases unmatched: 7. Germline values: CDR1 SGHDT, CDR2 YYEEEE. This CDR3 spans 15 amino acids. The CDR3 DNA is TGTGCCAGCAGCCCTCTAGGACAGGGTAACACTGAAGCTTTCTTT. Its translation: CASSPLGQGNTEAFF.

V is TRBV25-1 and J is TRBJ2-1; D uncertain. The CDR3 consists of 10 residues. The germline V gene encodes CDR1 MGHDK and CDR2 SYGVNS. V was cut by 5 bases and J by 9 bases, with 5 bases left in between. The DNA for the CDR3 is TGTGCCAGCAGTCAGGCTGAGCAGTTCTTC. As protein: CASSQAEQFF.

The CDR3 DNA follows: TGTGCCAGTAGGTCTCTCGGGTCCGTCCCCTACAATGAGCAGTTCTTC. It yields the protein CASRSLGSVPYNEQFF. The rearrangement joins TRBV19 to TRBJ2-1; D not resolved. V shed 6 bases and J shed 2 bases, with 17 bases lying between them. Germline lookup yields CDR1 LNHDA and CDR2 SQIVND (reference sequence). The CDR3 runs 16 residues.